The 4 T cell receptor beta chains in this list originate from one sample, sequenced in a study of neoadjuvant nivolumab and ipilimumab in lung cancer (dated by TCRdb to the early 2020s). The library was generated by the immunoSEQ multiplex PCR assay. TCRdb re-hosts the immuneACCESS table, in-frame sequences only. Its copies lack some clones; in the studies checked, an unresolved V gene accounts for under half of them, and the cause for the rest is not known. For this sample there are fewer than 30,000 clones; 70% to 80% appear just once. 15% to 20% of the sample comes from the top ten. This specimen's time point label, per the study, means: at surgical resection after neoadjuvant nivolumab +/- ipilimumab. The material sequenced was tumor tissue, taken after neoadjuvant nivolumab, alone or with ipilimumab, at or shortly before surgery. Every receptor here comes from an adult with non-small cell lung cancer.

This clone was observed a few times. This chain uses TRBV6-5 with TRBJ2-5, with D possibly being TRBD1 (5 bases). With 3 bases removed from V and 1 base from J, the gap between germline ends came to 9 bases. Looked up from germline, CDR1 is MNHEY and CDR2 is SVGAGI. This CDR3 contains 14 residues. As DNA, the CDR3 is TGTGCCAGCAGTTATCAGACAGCCCAAGAGACCCAGTACTTC. This codes for CASSYQTAQETQYF.

V usage is TRBV5-4 and J usage is TRBJ2-5; no clear D gene. V was trimmed by 2 bases and J by 4 bases, leaving 9 bases between them. The germline CDR1 and CDR2 sequences are SGHNT and YYREEE (reference sequence). The CDR3 consists of 13 residues. CDR3 residues: CASSFPTGETQYF. In DNA, the CDR3 is TGTGCCAGCAGCTTTCCGACGGGAGAGACCCAGTACTTC.

This chain joins TRBV5-1 and TRBJ1-1, with a tentative D call TRBD1 (5 bases). V was trimmed by 1 base and J by 0 bases, leaving 13 bases between them. There are 16 residues in the CDR3. Looked up from germline, CDR1 is SGHRS and CDR2 is YFSETQ. The CDR3 DNA is TGCGCCAGCAGCTTGCGGCAGGGACGCATGAACACTGAAGCTTTCTTT. This encodes CASSLRQGRMNTEAFF.

The V gene is TRBV27, the J gene TRBJ1-4; 11 bases map to TRBD1. In germline, CDR1 is MNHEY, CDR2 SMNVEV (reference sequence). The CDR3 runs to 17 residues. Germline trimming cut 3 bases from V and 7 bases from J; bases unmatched to any gene: 10. CDR3 coding DNA: TGTGCCAGCAGTTTCCAAGGCCCTGGGACAGGGGGTGAAAAACTGTTTTTT. It specifies CASSFQGPGTGGEKLFF.